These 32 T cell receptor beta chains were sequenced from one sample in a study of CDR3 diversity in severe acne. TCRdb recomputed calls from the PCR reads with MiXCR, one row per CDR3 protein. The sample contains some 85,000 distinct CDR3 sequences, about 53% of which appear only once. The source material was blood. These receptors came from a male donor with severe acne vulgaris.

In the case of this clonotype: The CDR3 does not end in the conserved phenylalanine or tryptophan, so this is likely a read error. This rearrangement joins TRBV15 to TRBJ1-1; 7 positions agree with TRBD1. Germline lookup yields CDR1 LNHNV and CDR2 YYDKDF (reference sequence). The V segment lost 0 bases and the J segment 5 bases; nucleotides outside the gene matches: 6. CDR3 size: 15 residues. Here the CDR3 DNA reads TGTGCCACCAGCAGAGACAGGGGGGAAAGTACTGAAGCTTTCTCT. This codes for CATSRDRGESTEAFS.

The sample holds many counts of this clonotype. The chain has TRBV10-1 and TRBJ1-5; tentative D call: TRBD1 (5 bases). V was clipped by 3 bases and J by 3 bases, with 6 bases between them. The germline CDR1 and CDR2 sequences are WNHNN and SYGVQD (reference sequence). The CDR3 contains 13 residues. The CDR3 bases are TGCGCCAGCAGTGAACAGGTCAATCAGCCCCAGCATTTT. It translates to CASSEQVNQPQHF.

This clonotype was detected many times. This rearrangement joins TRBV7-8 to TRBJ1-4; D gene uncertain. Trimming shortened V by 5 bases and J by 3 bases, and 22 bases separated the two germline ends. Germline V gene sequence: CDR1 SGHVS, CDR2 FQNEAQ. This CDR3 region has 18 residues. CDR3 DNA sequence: TGTGCCAGCAGCGACCGACGGGCCGACAAGACGGCTAATGAAAAACTGTTTTTT. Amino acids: CASSDRRADKTANEKLFF.

The CDR3 region has the DNA TGCGCCAGCAGCCAAGACCTTGCGGGGTACACCGGGGAGCTGTTTTTT. Translation: CASSQDLAGYTGELFF. This rearrangement joins TRBV4-1 to TRBJ2-2; the D gene is possibly TRBD2 (6 bases). Germline V lookup: CDR1 MGHRA, CDR2 YSYEKL. The V and J ends lost 0 bases and 3 bases respectively, with 11 bases between them. The CDR3 is 16 amino acids.

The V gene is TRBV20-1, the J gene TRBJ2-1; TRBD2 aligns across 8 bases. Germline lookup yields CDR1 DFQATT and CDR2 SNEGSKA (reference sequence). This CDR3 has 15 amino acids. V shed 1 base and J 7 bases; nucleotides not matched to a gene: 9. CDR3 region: CSARAPGGTLNEQFF. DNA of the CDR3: TGCAGTGCTAGAGCGCCGGGGGGGACTTTAAATGAGCAGTTCTTC.

The CDR3 DNA reads as TGTGCCAGCAGTTACGGGCGTGAAACAGATACGCAGTATTTT. It is translated as CASSYGRETDTQYF. The rearrangement uses TRBV6-6 and TRBJ2-3; D remains ambiguous. CDR1 and CDR2 (germline): MNHNY, SVGAGI (reference sequence). V was pared by 2 bases and J by 3 bases, with 9 bases between. This CDR3 region has 14 residues.

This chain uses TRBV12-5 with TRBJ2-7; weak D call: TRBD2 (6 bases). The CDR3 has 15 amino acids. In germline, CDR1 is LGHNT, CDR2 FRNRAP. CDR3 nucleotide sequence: TGTGCCAGCAGTTTACCGGGAGTAGGGAGGAATGAGCAGTACTTC. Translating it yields CASSLPGVGRNEQYF.

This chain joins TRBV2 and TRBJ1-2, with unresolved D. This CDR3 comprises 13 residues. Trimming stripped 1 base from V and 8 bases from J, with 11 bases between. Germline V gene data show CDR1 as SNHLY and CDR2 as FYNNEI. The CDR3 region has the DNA TGTGCCAGCAGTGAAGGGACGGGCGGGGGCTACACCTTC. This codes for CASSEGTGGGYTF.

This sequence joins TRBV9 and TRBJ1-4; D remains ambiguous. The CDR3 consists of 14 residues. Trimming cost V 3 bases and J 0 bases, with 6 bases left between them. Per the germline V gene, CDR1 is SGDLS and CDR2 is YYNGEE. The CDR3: CASSDGATNEKLFF. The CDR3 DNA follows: TGTGCCAGCAGCGATGGAGCAACTAATGAAAAACTGTTTTTT.

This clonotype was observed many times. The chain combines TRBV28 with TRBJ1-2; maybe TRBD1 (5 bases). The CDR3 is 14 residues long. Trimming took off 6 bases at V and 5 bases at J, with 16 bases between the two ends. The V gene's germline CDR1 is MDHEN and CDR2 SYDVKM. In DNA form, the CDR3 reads TGTGCCAGCAGAACTTCGACAGCCCAATATGGCTACACCTTC. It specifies CASRTSTAQYGYTF.

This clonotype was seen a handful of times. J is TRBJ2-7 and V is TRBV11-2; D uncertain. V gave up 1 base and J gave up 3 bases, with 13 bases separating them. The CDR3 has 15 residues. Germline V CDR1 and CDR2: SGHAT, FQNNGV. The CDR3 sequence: CASSLVEGMGYEQYF. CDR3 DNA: TGTGCCAGCAGCTTAGTGGAAGGGATGGGCTACGAGCAGTACTTC.

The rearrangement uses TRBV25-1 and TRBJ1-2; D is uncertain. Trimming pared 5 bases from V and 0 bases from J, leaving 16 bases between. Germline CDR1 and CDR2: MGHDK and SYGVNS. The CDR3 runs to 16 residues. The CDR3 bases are TGTGCCAGCAGTTCCCGCACCAGCTCCGCTAACTATGGCTACACCTTC. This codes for CASSSRTSSANYGYTF.

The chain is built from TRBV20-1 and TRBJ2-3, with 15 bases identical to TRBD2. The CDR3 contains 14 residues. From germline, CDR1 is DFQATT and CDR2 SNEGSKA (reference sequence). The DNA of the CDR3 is TGCAGCAGGACTAGCGGGAGGGAGGTAGATGAGCAGTATTTT. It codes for CSRTSGREVDEQYF.

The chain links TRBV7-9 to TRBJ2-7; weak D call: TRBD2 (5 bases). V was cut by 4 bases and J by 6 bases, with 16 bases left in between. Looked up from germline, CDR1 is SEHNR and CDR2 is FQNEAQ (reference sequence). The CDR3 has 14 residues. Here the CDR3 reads CASSSLEGYSEQYF. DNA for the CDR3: TGTGCCAGCAGCTCTCTTGAGGGTTACTCCGAGCAGTACTTC.

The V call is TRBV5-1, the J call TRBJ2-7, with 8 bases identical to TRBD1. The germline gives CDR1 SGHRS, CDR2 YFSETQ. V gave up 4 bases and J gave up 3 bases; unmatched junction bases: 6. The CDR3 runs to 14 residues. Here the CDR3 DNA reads TGCGCCAGCAGCCTCCGGACAGGGAACTACGAGCAGTACTTC. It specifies CASSLRTGNYEQYF.

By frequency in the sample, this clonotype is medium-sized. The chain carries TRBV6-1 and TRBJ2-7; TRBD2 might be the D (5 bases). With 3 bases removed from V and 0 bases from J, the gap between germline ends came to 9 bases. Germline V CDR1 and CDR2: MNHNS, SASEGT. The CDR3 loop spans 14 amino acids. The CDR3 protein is CASSDRESSYEQYF. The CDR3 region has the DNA TGTGCCAGCAGTGATAGGGAGAGCTCCTACGAGCAGTACTTC.

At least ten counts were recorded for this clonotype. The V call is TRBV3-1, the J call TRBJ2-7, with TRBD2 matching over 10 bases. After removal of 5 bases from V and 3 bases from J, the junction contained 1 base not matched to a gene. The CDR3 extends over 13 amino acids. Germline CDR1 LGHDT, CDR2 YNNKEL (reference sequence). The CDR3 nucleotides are TGTGCCAGCAGCGGACTAGCGGACTACGAGCAGTACTTC. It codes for CASSGLADYEQYF.

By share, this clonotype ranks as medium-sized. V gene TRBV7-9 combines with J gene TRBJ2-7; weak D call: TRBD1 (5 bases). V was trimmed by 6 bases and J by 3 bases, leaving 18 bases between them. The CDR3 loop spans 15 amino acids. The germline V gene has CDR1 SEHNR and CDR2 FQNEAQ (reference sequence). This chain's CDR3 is CASRYAPDTHYEQYF. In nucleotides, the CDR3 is TGTGCCAGCAGATACGCCCCGGACACCCACTACGAGCAGTACTTC.

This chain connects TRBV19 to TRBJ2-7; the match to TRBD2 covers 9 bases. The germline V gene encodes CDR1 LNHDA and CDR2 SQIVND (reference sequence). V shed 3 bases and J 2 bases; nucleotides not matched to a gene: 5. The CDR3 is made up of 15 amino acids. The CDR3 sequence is CASSISPSGTYEQYF. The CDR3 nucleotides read TGTGCCAGTAGTATCTCGCCTAGCGGGACCTACGAGCAGTACTTC.

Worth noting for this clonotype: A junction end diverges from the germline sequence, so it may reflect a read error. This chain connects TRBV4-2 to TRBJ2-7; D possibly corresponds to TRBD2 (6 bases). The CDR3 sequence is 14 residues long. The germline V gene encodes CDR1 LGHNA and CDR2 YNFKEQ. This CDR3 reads CWRSSGLPGYEQYF. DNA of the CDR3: TGCTGGCGCAGCTCGGGACTCCCTGGCTACGAGCAGTACTTC.

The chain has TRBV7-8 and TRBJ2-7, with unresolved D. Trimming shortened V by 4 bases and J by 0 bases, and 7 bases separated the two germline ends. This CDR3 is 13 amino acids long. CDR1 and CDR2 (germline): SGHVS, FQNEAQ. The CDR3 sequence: CASSSGSSYEQYF. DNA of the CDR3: TGTGCCAGCAGCTCCGGCAGCTCCTACGAGCAGTACTTC.

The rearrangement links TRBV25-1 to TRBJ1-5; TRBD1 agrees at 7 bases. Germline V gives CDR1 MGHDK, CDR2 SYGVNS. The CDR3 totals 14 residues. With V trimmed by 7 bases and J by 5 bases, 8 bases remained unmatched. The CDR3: CASNQGDSYQPQHF. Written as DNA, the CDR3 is TGTGCCAGCAACCAGGGGGACAGCTATCAGCCCCAGCATTTT.

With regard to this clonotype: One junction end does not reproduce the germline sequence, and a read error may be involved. The CDR3 DNA sequence: TGTGCCGGCAGCGGGAGGACTAGCGGGGGCCGCACAGATACGCAGTATTTT. Protein: CAGSGRTSGGRTDTQYF. The chain couples TRBV9 to TRBJ2-3; TRBD2 matches 13 bases. Germline V gives CDR1 SGDLS, CDR2 YYNGEE. This CDR3 has 17 amino acids.

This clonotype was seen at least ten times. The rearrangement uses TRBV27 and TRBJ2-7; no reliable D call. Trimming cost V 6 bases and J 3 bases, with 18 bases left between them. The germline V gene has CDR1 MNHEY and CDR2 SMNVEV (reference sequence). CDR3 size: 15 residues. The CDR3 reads CASRIGPGRFYEQYF. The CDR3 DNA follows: TGTGCCAGCAGAATAGGGCCAGGACGATTCTACGAGCAGTACTTC.

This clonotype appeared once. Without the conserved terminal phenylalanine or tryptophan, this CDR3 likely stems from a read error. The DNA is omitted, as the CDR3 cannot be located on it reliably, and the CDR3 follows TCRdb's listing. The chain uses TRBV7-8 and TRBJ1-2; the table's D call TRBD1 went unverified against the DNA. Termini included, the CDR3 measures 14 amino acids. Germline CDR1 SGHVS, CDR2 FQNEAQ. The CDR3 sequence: CASSLVAWDRGISL.

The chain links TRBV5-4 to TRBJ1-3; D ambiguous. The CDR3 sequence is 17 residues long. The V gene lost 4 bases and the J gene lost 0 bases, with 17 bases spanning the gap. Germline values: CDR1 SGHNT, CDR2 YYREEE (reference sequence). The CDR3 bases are TGTGCCAGCAGCACCGGTGGAGGACGGCGCTCTGGAAACACCATATATTTT. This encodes CASSTGGGRRSGNTIYF.

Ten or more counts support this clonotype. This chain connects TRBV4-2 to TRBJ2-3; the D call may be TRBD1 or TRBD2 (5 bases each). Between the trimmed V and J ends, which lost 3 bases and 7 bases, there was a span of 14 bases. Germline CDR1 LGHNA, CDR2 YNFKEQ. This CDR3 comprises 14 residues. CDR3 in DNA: TGTGCCAGCAGCCAGGACGGGACGGCGAATACGCAGTATTTT. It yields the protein CASSQDGTANTQYF.

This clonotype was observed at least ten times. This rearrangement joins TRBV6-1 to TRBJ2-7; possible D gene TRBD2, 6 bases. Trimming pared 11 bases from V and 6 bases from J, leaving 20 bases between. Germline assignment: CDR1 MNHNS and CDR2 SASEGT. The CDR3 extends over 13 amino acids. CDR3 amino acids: CAVEGMEGSEQYV. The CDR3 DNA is TGTGCCGTGGAGGGGATGGAGGGTTCCGAGCAGTACGTC.

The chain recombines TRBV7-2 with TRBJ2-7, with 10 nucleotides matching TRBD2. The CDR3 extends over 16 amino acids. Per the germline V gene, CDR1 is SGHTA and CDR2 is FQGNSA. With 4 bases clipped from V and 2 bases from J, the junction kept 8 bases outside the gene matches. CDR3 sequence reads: CASSYTSGRAAYEQYF. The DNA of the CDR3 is TGTGCCAGCAGCTATACCAGCGGGAGGGCCGCCTACGAGCAGTACTTC. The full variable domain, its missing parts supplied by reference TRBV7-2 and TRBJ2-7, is GAGVSQSPSNKVTEKGKDVELRCDPISGHTALYWYRQSLGQGLEFLIYFQGNSAPDKSGLPSDRFSAERTGGSVSTLTIQRTQQEDSAVYLCASSYTSGRAAYEQYFGPGTRLTVT.

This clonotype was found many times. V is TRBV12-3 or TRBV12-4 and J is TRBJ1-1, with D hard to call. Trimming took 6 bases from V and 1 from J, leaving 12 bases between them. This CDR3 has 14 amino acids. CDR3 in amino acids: CASSSNTGNTEAFF. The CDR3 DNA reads TGTGCCAGCAGCTCGAATACTGGGAACACTGAAGCTTTCTTT.

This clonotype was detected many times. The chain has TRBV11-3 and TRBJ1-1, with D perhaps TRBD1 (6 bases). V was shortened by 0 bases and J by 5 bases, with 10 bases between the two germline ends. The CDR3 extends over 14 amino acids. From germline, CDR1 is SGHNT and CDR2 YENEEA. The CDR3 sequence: CASSLEVRGTEAFF. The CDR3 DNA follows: TGTGCCAGCAGCTTAGAGGTCAGGGGTACTGAAGCTTTCTTT.

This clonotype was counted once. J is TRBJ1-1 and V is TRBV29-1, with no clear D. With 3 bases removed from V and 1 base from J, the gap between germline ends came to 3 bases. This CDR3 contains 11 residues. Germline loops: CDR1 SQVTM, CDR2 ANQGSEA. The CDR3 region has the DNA TGCAGCGTTGACGCGAACACTGAAGCTTTCTTT. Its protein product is CSVDANTEAFF.